A single sample is the source of the 8 T cell receptor beta chains below, sequenced in a study of blood T cell repertoires in COVID-19. TCRdb keeps only in-frame clones here, not all; method: immunoSEQ multiplex PCR. The repertoire holds approximately 280,000 clones, with around 84% as singletons. The sample consisted of peripheral blood. These receptor sequences come from a human donor with COVID-19, enrolled during active disease. The donor label of this sample is uncertain.

A single count supports this clone. The CDR3 is CASTSGGTSIYEQYF. The CDR3, as DNA: TGTGCCAGCACGTCGGGCGGGACTAGCATTTACGAGCAGTACTTC. The chain joins TRBV27 to TRBJ2-7; 9 bases map to TRBD2. This CDR3 contains 15 residues. Germline V gene sequence: CDR1 MNHEY, CDR2 SMNVEV (reference sequence). V was pared by 7 bases and J by 4 bases, with 11 bases of the junction left unmatched.

The gene calls are TRBV30 and TRBJ1-3, with D possibly being TRBD1 (5 bases). CDR1 is GTSNPN and CDR2 is SVGIG in the germline V gene (reference sequence). V lost 3 bases and J 2 bases, leaving 8 bases between the germline ends. The CDR3 contains 13 residues. The CDR3 DNA is TGTGCCTGGAGCCGGGGGGCTGGAAACACCATATATTTT. This encodes CAWSRGAGNTIYF.

The rearrangement uses TRBV9 and TRBJ1-1, with D possibly matching TRBD1 (5 bases). Trimming shortened V by 4 bases and J by 4 bases, and 11 bases separated the two germline ends. The CDR3 totals 13 residues. Germline V gives CDR1 SGDLS, CDR2 YYNGEE. The CDR3 coding sequence is TGTGCCAGCAGCTCACGGGGGGGCACTGAAGCTTTCTTT. Its translation is CASSSRGGTEAFF.

This clone turned up a few times. The gene calls are TRBV7-3 and TRBJ1-6; D remains ambiguous. CDR1 is SGHTA and CDR2 is FQGTGA in the germline V gene. The CDR3 contains 13 residues. V was clipped by 4 bases and J by 8 bases, with 9 bases between them. CDR3 loop: CASSSTGDSPLHF. The CDR3 bases are TGTGCCAGCAGCTCGACCGGAGATTCACCCCTCCACTTT.

The sample holds a few counts of this clone. V gene TRBV28 combines with J gene TRBJ1-5, with TRBD1 as a possible D gene (5 bases). V lost 3 bases to trimming and J lost 5 bases, with 11 bases between them. The germline CDR1 and CDR2 sequences are MDHEN and SYDVKM. The CDR3 consists of 14 residues. The CDR3 loop reads CASSFSGFYQPQHF. CDR3 coding DNA: TGTGCCAGCAGTTTTTCAGGGTTTTATCAGCCCCAGCATTTT.

The J gene is TRBJ2-2, the V gene TRBV7-3; maybe TRBD1 (6 bases). The germline V gene encodes CDR1 SGHTA and CDR2 FQGTGA. The CDR3 loop spans 15 amino acids. With 2 bases removed from V and 7 bases from J, the gap between germline ends came to 14 bases. CDR3 amino acids: CASSLGQGFRGELFF. The CDR3 region has the DNA TGTGCCAGCAGCTTAGGGCAGGGGTTTCGCGGGGAGCTGTTTTTT.

The J gene is TRBJ2-1, the V gene TRBV7-8, with 9 positions matching TRBD2. Germline trimming cut 5 bases from V and 0 bases from J; bases unmatched to any gene: 5. The CDR3 runs 16 residues. Germline V gene lookup returns CDR1 SGHVS and CDR2 FQNEAQ. CDR3 sequence: CASSPLAGSSYNEQFF. CDR3 bases: TGTGCCAGCAGCCCTCTAGCGGGGAGCTCCTACAATGAGCAGTTCTTC.

This clone was detected many times. The CDR3 DNA sequence: TGTGCCAGCAGCGCCGGGACTTCTTCACCCCTCCACTTT. It encodes CASSAGTSSPLHF. The chain is built from TRBV2 and TRBJ1-6; possible D gene TRBD1, 5 bases. Germline values: CDR1 SNHLY, CDR2 FYNNEI. CDR3 length equals 13 residues. V dropped 6 bases and J dropped 9 bases, with 12 bases sitting between them.